These T cell receptor beta chains were read from a single sample in a study of HIV-infected children after antiretroviral therapy interruption. TCRdb re-called the 3' RACE reads through MiXCR, storing one row per CDR3 protein. Of about 46,000 distinct CDR3 sequences in the sample, roughly 4.5% were seen once. The sample in question was CD45RA+ CD4+ T cells from PBMCs, pooled from several time points, obtained from a donor given antiretroviral therapy, either interrupted or continuous. The receptor source for this set is a pool of human donors with HIV. Each CDR3 is given with its conserved first and last residue. The D gene is left open where the match is weak.

>TRBV6-5|TRBJ2-7|.
CASSSRGGRAYEQYF
>TRBV11-1|TRBJ1-1|.
CASILGTSGQAFF
>TRBV12-3/TRBV12-4|TRBJ1-1|.
CASSLGLPADTEAFF
>TRBV12-3/TRBV12-4|TRBJ2-7|TRBD1
CASSSGQGAQYF
>TRBV5-4|TRBJ2-2|.
CASSFGKLRIHNNTGELFF
>TRBV4-1|TRBJ2-1|.
CASSQGVFNRPEFF
>TRBV5-1|TRBJ2-3|TRBD2
CASSFSGGDTQYF
>TRBV23-1|TRBJ2-7|.
CASSQSKGIGFPSSYEQYF
>TRBV20-1|TRBJ2-7|TRBD2
CSAPRGGAAYEQYF
>TRBV2|TRBJ1-6|.
CASIVGQPTNSPLHF
>TRBV6-2/TRBV6-3|TRBJ1-2|.
CASSPLLYGYTF
>TRBV28|TRBJ1-1|TRBD1
CASSFGFTTGGTEAFF
>TRBV20-1|TRBJ2-4|.
CSARDLSPKNIQYF
>TRBV5-5|TRBJ2-1|.
CASSSTETSSYNEQFF
>TRBV12-3/TRBV12-4|TRBJ2-7|TRBD1
CASSYEQGAAYEQYF
>TRBV19|TRBJ1-5|.
CASSMDGGSNQPQHF
>TRBV19|TRBJ1-1|.
CASSIGANTEAFF
>TRBV6-2/TRBV6-3|TRBJ1-2|.
CASSFTQEGRGDGYTF
>TRBV27|TRBJ2-7|TRBD1
CASSLLGRDRGAYEQYF
>TRBV2|TRBJ2-3|.
CASSYGGGGTDTQYF
>TRBV6-6|TRBJ2-2|TRBD2
CASSSGGATGELFF
>TRBV4-1|TRBJ1-1|.
CASSQSPLGAARNTEAFF
>TRBV27|TRBJ2-7|TRBD1
CASSLRQGAYEQYF
>TRBV18|TRBJ1-2|.
CASSRETYGYTF
>TRBV9|TRBJ1-4|.
CASSVSPGGEKLFF
>TRBV3-1|TRBJ2-5|TRBD1
CASSRTGTAEETQYF
>TRBV12-3/TRBV12-4|TRBJ1-2|TRBD1
CASSQPDRAGGYGYTF
>TRBV5-6|TRBJ1-2|.
CASSSRDIANYGYTF
>TRBV7-3|TRBJ2-2|.
CASSLSPGELFF
>TRBV5-1|TRBJ2-3|TRBD2
CASSALATSTDTQYF